One sample yielded the 15 T cell receptor beta chains listed below, sequenced in a study of post-analysis software for immune sequencing data (dated by TCRdb to the mid-2010s). Points the paper makes about the study in general: Significantly higher frequencies in patients than in controls were found for roughly 5 TRBV segments, including TRBV5-6, TRBV5-1 and TRBV20-1.

For these receptors, no antigen is known. The library relied on PCR. TCRdb shows the sequencer as Illumina HiSeq 2500. To reduce PCR and sequencing biases, unique molecular identifiers were incorporated into the TCR beta cDNA libraries. The public reads were quality trimmed at Q25 with fastp and then assembled into clones with MiXCR by TCRdb, keeping productive beta chains. Every CDR3 protein is listed once, alongside the most common genes and DNA of its rows. The sample table contains fewer than 550,000 distinct CDR3 sequences; only one count was recorded for around 36% of them. The ten largest clonotypes hold 4.5% to 7.5% of the sample. Sequencing input: blood. The origin of the receptors is a girl aged 2 to 17 with multiple sclerosis.

V and J are TRBV11-2 and TRBJ2-1; 7 bases are shared with TRBD1. The V gene's germline CDR1 is SGHAT and CDR2 FQNNGV. CDR3 size: 19 residues. The V gene end was trimmed by 7 bases and the J gene end by 3 bases; junction bases not matched to a gene: 21. CDR3 DNA sequence: TGTGCCAGCACCAGCTTAGGCATACCCGGGACAGTTCTCTACAATGAGCAGTTCTTC. Translating gives CASTSLGIPGTVLYNEQFF.

This clonotype was observed a handful of times. The chain is built from TRBV12-3 or TRBV12-4 and TRBJ1-2; D not certain. V lost 4 bases, J lost 4 bases, and 10 bases lay in between. The CDR3 loop spans 13 amino acids. The CDR3 bases are TGTGCCAGCAGTTCCTCAGTCTTCTATGGCTACACCTTC. Translated, it gives CASSSSVFYGYTF.

The chain is built from TRBV12-3 or TRBV12-4 and TRBJ2-7; D call uncertain. With 2 bases removed from V and 2 bases from J, the gap between germline ends came to 4 bases. The CDR3 runs to 12 residues. The CDR3 region is CASSLNAYEQYF. Written as DNA, the CDR3 is TGTGCCAGCAGTTTAAACGCCTACGAGCAGTACTTC.

The chain joins TRBV7-9 to TRBJ1-2; a possible D gene is TRBD1 (6 bases). Trimming stripped 3 bases from V and 2 bases from J, with 13 bases between. In germline, CDR1 is SEHNR, CDR2 FQNEAQ (reference sequence). This CDR3 has 15 amino acids. The CDR3 DNA is TGTGCCAGCAGCTTCCCCTTGACAGGAAACTATGGCTACACCTTC. This sequence encodes CASSFPLTGNYGYTF.

The chain combines TRBV18 with TRBJ2-1; D is unresolved. Germline V gene sequence: CDR1 KGHSH, CDR2 LQKENI. This CDR3 has 14 amino acids. Trimming removed 3 bases from V and 5 bases from J, with 11 bases in between. The CDR3 here is CASSPPPSDNEQFF. In DNA, the CDR3 is TGTGCCAGCTCACCCCCTCCGAGTGACAATGAGCAGTTCTTC.

This clonotype was seen repeatedly, ten times or more. Here the CDR3 reads CASSFGGEQYF. As DNA, the CDR3 is TGTGCCAGCAGTTTCGGGGGCGAGCAGTACTTC. The chain combines TRBV12-3 or TRBV12-4 with TRBJ2-7, with D possibly being TRBD2 (6 bases). The CDR3 has 11 residues. Between the trimmed V and J ends, which lost 3 bases and 6 bases, there was a span of 6 bases.

Many counts were recorded for this clonotype. V is TRBV12-3 or TRBV12-4 and J is TRBJ1-1; D is ambiguous. Between the trimmed V and J ends, which lost 2 bases and 0 bases, there was a span of 1 base. This CDR3 comprises 12 residues. The CDR3 DNA follows: TGTGCCAGCAGTTTATTGAACACTGAAGCTTTCTTT. As protein: CASSLLNTEAFF.

This sequence joins TRBV15 and TRBJ1-1; no definite D call. V lost 1 base and J lost 2, with 8 bases in between. The germline gives CDR1 LNHNV, CDR2 YYDKDF (reference sequence). The CDR3 is 14 amino acids. The chain's CDR3 is CATSRAERNTEAFF. CDR3 DNA sequence: TGTGCCACCAGCAGAGCTGAGAGAAACACTGAAGCTTTCTTT.

About this clonotype: Likely a read error: the CDR3 ends without its conserved phenylalanine or tryptophan. V is TRBV18 and J is TRBJ2-5, with a weak D call TRBD1 (6 bases). The germline V and J ends were trimmed by 3 bases and 11 bases, with 13 bases remaining between them. The germline CDR1 and CDR2 sequences are KGHSH and LQKENI. The CDR3 runs to 12 residues. The CDR3 spells CASSPGQYGQYL. In DNA form, the CDR3 reads TGTGCCAGCTCACCGGGACAATACGGGCAGTACTTA.

This sequence joins TRBV21-1 and TRBJ2-5; whether TRBD1, the table's D call, matches the DNA was not checked. TRBV21-1 is noted as a pseudogene. The CDR3 spans 16 residues. The CDR3 sequence is CASSKGAQGLQETQYF. The CDR3 DNA follows: TGTGCCAGCAGCAAAGGAGCGCAGGGCTTGCAAGAGACCCAGTACTTC.

This chain joins TRBV4-2 and TRBJ2-3, with 8 bases matching TRBD2. The CDR3 totals 16 residues. Germline values: CDR1 LGHNA, CDR2 YNFKEQ. Trimming at V came to 4 bases and at J to 2 bases, leaving 8 bases not matched to a gene. Written as DNA, the CDR3 is TGTGCCAGCAGCCTTTTCGGGGGGGGATTCACAGATACGCAGTATTTT. Its protein product is CASSLFGGGFTDTQYF.

The chain recombines TRBV29-1 with TRBJ2-7; TRBD1 is a possible D gene (6 bases). CDR3 size: 14 residues. V lost 7 bases and J 4 bases, leaving 20 bases between the germline ends. Germline V lookup: CDR1 SQVTM, CDR2 ANQGSEA. CDR3 in DNA: TGCAGCGCCCTTTTGCAGGGGAAGATGTACGAGCAGTACTTC. This gives the protein CSALLQGKMYEQYF.

A few counts support this clonotype. The V and J genes are TRBV29-1 and TRBJ2-1, with a tentative D call TRBD2 (5 bases). Trimming removed 2 bases from V and 0 bases from J, with 11 bases in between. The CDR3 is 15 residues long. Germline V CDR1 and CDR2: SQVTM, ANQGSEA. CDR3 loop: CSVELEVTSYNEQFF. CDR3 sequence (DNA): TGCAGCGTTGAATTGGAGGTTACCTCCTACAATGAGCAGTTCTTC.

This chain links TRBV9 with TRBJ2-4, with D hard to call. CDR1 is SGDLS, CDR2 YYNGEE, per germline. V lost 4 bases and J lost 3, with 11 bases in between. The length of the CDR3 is 14 residues. The CDR3 region has the DNA TGTGCCAGCAGCCCCTGGGAAGGCAAAAACATTCAGTACTTC. Amino acid sequence: CASSPWEGKNIQYF.

The chain is built from TRBV7-9 and TRBJ1-2; D might be TRBD1 (6 bases). CDR1 SEHNR and CDR2 FQNEAQ come from the germline V gene (reference sequence). V lost 3 bases and J lost 5, with 16 bases in between. The CDR3 sequence is 15 residues long. CDR3: CASSLGTPDSYGYTF. Written as DNA, the CDR3 is TGTGCCAGCAGCTTGGGGACACCGGACTCTTATGGCTACACCTTC.